A selection of T cell receptor beta chains follows, all from one sample in a study of T cell responses to AZD1222 COVID-19 vaccine. Generated by immunoSEQ multiplex PCR, the TCRdb table keeps only in-frame clones and is missing some. The data contain 100,000 to 150,000 clones, around 92% of them singletons. The sequencing here drew on peripheral blood, taken on day 0 of AZD1222 vaccination. These receptors came from an adult in good health. Each CDR3 is given with its conserved first and last residue. The D gene is left open where the match is weak. Only part of the rows carry a size: once, few, many, or a class if the clone is expanded.

size: -
J: TRBJ1-1
D: TRBD1
V: TRBV5-1
CDR3: CASSLAPRDRGDTEAFF
DNA: TGCGCCAGCAGCTTGGCCCCCCGGGACAGGGGTGACACTGAAGCTTTCTTT

size: -
J: TRBJ2-5
D: -
V: TRBV9
CDR3: CASSVEDGQETQYF
DNA: TGTGCCAGCAGCGTAGAGGACGGGCAAGAGACCCAGTACTTC

size: -
J: TRBJ1-1
D: -
V: TRBV12-5
CDR3: CASGLSGPTRATEAFF
DNA: TGTGCTAGTGGTTTGTCAGGGCCTACGAGGGCAACTGAAGCTTTCTTT

size: -
J: TRBJ2-7
D: TRBD2
V: TRBV3-1/TRBV3-2
CDR3: CASSQGTTSLSYEQYF
DNA: TGTGCCAGCAGCCAAGGTACGACTAGCTTATCCTACGAGCAGTACTTC

size: -
J: TRBJ1-2
D: TRBD1
V: TRBV28
CDR3: CASSSPGTVPGYTF
DNA: TGTGCCAGCAGTTCCCCCGGGACAGTACCTGGCTACACCTTC

size: -
J: TRBJ1-4
D: TRBD1
V: TRBV19
CDR3: CASSTHSTGGSEKLFF
DNA: TGTGCCAGTAGTACCCACTCGACAGGGGGCAGTGAAAAACTGTTTTTT

size: few
J: TRBJ1-2
D: -
V: TRBV18
CDR3: CASSPSGSGSYGYTF
DNA: TGTGCCAGCTCACCGTCGGGCTCCGGGTCCTATGGCTACACCTTC

size: -
J: TRBJ2-7
D: TRBD1
V: TRBV10-3
CDR3: CAISPTGGRYEQYF
DNA: TGTGCCATCAGTCCGACAGGGGGCCGTTACGAGCAGTACTTC

size: once
J: TRBJ1-1
D: -
V: TRBV7-3
CDR3: CASSLMIGLQNTEAFF
DNA: TGTGCCAGCAGCTTAATGATCGGACTCCAGAACACTGAAGCTTTCTTT

size: -
J: TRBJ1-2
D: -
V: TRBV5-1
CDR3: CASSLDGRDGYGYTF
DNA: TGCGCCAGCAGCTTGGACGGACGGGATGGGTATGGCTACACCTTC

size: -
J: TRBJ2-1
D: -
V: TRBV6-5
CDR3: CASSYRRGAEQFF
DNA: TGTGCCAGCAGTTATCGACGAGGCGCTGAGCAGTTCTTC

size: -
J: TRBJ2-1
D: -
V: TRBV29-1
CDR3: CSVESVGSVSYNEQFF
DNA: TGCAGCGTTGAATCCGTCGGGTCCGTCTCCTACAATGAGCAGTTCTTC

size: -
J: TRBJ2-3
D: -
V: TRBV30
CDR3: CAWSRLVRLDTQYF
DNA: TGTGCCTGGTCCAGACTAGTTCGACTAGATACGCAGTATTTT

size: -
J: TRBJ1-5
D: TRBD1
V: TRBV16
CDR3: CASSQGTGKQPQHF
DNA: TGTGCCAGCAGCCAAGGGACAGGGAAACAGCCCCAGCATTTT

size: -
J: TRBJ2-7
D: TRBD2
V: TRBV7-9
CDR3: CASSLGGSGSPYEQYF
DNA: TGTGCCAGCAGCTTAGGTGGTAGCGGGAGCCCCTACGAGCAGTACTTC

size: -
J: TRBJ2-1
D: TRBD2
V: TRBV3-1/TRBV3-2
CDR3: CASSPLGTSGSYNEQFF
DNA: TGTGCCAGCAGCCCACTCGGGACTAGCGGATCCTACAATGAGCAGTTCTTC

size: -
J: TRBJ2-2
D: -
V: TRBV7-9
CDR3: CASSLAQLPNTGELFF
DNA: TGTGCCAGCAGCTTAGCGCAGCTCCCAAACACCGGGGAGCTGTTTTTT

size: -
J: TRBJ2-3
D: -
V: TRBV2
CDR3: CASRSTDTQYF
DNA: TGTGCCAGCAGGTCCACAGATACGCAGTATTTT

size: -
J: TRBJ2-1
D: TRBD2
V: TRBV25-1
CDR3: CASLEEREGVYNEQFF
DNA: TGTGCCAGCCTGGAGGAGCGGGAGGGAGTGTACAATGAGCAGTTCTTC

size: -
J: TRBJ1-3
D: TRBD1
V: TRBV5-1
CDR3: CASSLGGGRSGNTIYF
DNA: TGCGCCAGCAGCTTGGGAGGGGGCAGGTCTGGAAACACCATATATTTT

size: -
J: TRBJ1-2
D: TRBD1
V: TRBV7-9
CDR3: CASSFGDRGVYGYTF
DNA: TGTGCCAGCAGCTTTGGGGACAGGGGGGTCTATGGCTACACCTTC

size: -
J: TRBJ2-2
D: -
V: TRBV2
CDR3: CASRSGSVNTGELFF
DNA: TGTGCCAGCAGGAGCGGGTCTGTGAACACCGGGGAGCTGTTTTTT

size: -
J: TRBJ1-3
D: -
V: TRBV6-1
CDR3: CASSGFGRAFSGNTIYF
DNA: TGTGCCAGCAGTGGGTTTGGCAGGGCCTTCTCTGGAAACACCATATATTTT

size: medium-sized
J: TRBJ2-2
D: -
V: TRBV10-3
CDR3: CAISDRDTGELFF
DNA: TGTGCCATCAGTGACAGGGACACCGGGGAGCTGTTTTTT

size: -
J: TRBJ1-5
D: -
V: TRBV2
CDR3: CASNREGNQPQHF
DNA: TGTGCCAGCAACAGGGAAGGGAATCAGCCCCAGCATTTT

size: -
J: TRBJ1-3
D: TRBD1
V: TRBV5-1
CDR3: CASSRNPYRDSPDSGNTIYF
DNA: TGCGCCAGCAGCCGAAACCCGTATAGGGACAGTCCTGACTCTGGAAACACCATATATTTT

size: -
J: TRBJ2-7
D: TRBD1
V: TRBV6-5
CDR3: CASTSPGQGIYEQYF
DNA: TGTGCCAGCACATCCCCGGGACAGGGAATCTACGAGCAGTACTTC

size: few
J: TRBJ2-3
D: -
V: TRBV28
CDR3: CASSTPPLQSRTDTQYF
DNA: TGTGCCAGCAGCACTCCCCCCCTTCAGTCGCGCACAGATACGCAGTATTTT

size: -
J: TRBJ2-2
D: -
V: TRBV10-3
CDR3: CAISGGFANTGELFF
DNA: TGTGCCATCAGTGGAGGGTTCGCGAACACCGGGGAGCTGTTTTTT

size: -
J: TRBJ1-4
D: TRBD1
V: TRBV14
CDR3: CASSHNRGREKLFF
DNA: TGTGCCAGCAGCCACAACAGGGGGCGTGAAAAACTGTTTTTT

size: once
J: TRBJ2-3
D: TRBD2
V: TRBV5-6
CDR3: CASSLGAGTDTQYF
DNA: TGTGCCAGCAGCTTGGGAGCGGGAACAGATACGCAGTATTTT

size: once
J: TRBJ2-1
D: TRBD2
V: TRBV5-1
CDR3: CASSRVPLAGPYNEQFF
DNA: TGCGCCAGCAGCCGGGTCCCACTAGCGGGACCTTACAATGAGCAGTTCTTC

size: many
J: TRBJ1-2
D: -
V: TRBV12-5
CDR3: CASGLGLPYGYTF
DNA: TGTGCTAGTGGTTTGGGTCTTCCCTATGGCTACACCTTC

size: -
J: TRBJ1-1
D: -
V: TRBV6-5
CDR3: CASNRNMNTEAFF
DNA: TGTGCCAGCAACCGAAACATGAACACTGAAGCTTTCTTT

size: -
J: TRBJ2-7
D: TRBD2
V: TRBV11-2
CDR3: CASSRREGSYEQYF
DNA: TGTGCCAGCAGTAGGCGGGAGGGATCCTACGAGCAGTACTTC

size: -
J: TRBJ1-5
D: TRBD1
V: TRBV2
CDR3: CASRKDRGLPAQHF
DNA: TGTGCCAGCAGAAAAGACAGGGGGCTTCCGGCCCAGCATTTT

size: few
J: TRBJ2-1
D: TRBD1
V: TRBV24-1
CDR3: CATSDLPTGRNEQFF
DNA: TGTGCCACCAGTGATTTGCCGACAGGGCGCAATGAGCAGTTCTTC

size: -
J: TRBJ1-6
D: -
V: TRBV7-9
CDR3: CASSTTSNSPLHF
DNA: TGTGCCAGCAGCACGACGTCTAATTCACCCCTCCACTTT

size: -
J: TRBJ2-7
D: TRBD2
V: TRBV28
CDR3: CASSRSSGVSEQYF
DNA: TGTGCCAGCAGTCGCAGTAGCGGGGTGTCCGAGCAGTACTTC

size: -
J: TRBJ2-1
D: TRBD1
V: TRBV5-1
CDR3: CASVTGTGWSNEQFF
DNA: TGCGCCAGCGTAACCGGGACAGGGTGGTCCAATGAGCAGTTCTTC

size: -
J: TRBJ1-6
D: TRBD1
V: TRBV2
CDR3: CASSPRTGLSPLHF
DNA: TGTGCCAGCAGTCCCAGGACAGGGCTATCACCCCTCCACTTT

size: -
J: TRBJ2-7
D: -
V: TRBV21-1
CDR3: CARNYRGRDDYEQYF
DNA: TGTGCCAGAAACTACAGGGGGCGCGACGACTACGAGCAGTACTTC

size: -
J: TRBJ1-5
D: -
V: TRBV6-5
CDR3: CASSPAALQPQHF
DNA: TGTGCCAGCAGTCCCGCGGCCCTTCAGCCCCAGCATTTT

size: -
J: TRBJ1-4
D: -
V: TRBV5-1
CDR3: CASSLVGLTNEKLFF
DNA: TGCGCCAGCAGCTTGGTTGGGCTTACTAATGAAAAACTGTTTTTT

size: -
J: TRBJ2-7
D: TRBD1
V: TRBV6-5
CDR3: CASSYQRDRDYEQYF
DNA: TGTGCCAGCAGTTACCAACGGGACAGGGACTACGAGCAGTACTTC

size: -
J: TRBJ1-2
D: -
V: TRBV19
CDR3: CASSIPDLHYDGYTF
DNA: TGTGCCAGTAGTATCCCGGACCTTCACTATGATGGCTACACCTTC

size: -
J: TRBJ2-1
D: -
V: TRBV27
CDR3: CALTRPYNEQFF
DNA: TGTGCCCTGACTAGGCCCTACAATGAGCAGTTCTTC

size: -
J: TRBJ2-3
D: -
V: TRBV2
CDR3: CASSGRRYTDTQYF
DNA: TGTGCCAGCAGCGGACGCCGATACACAGATACGCAGTATTTT

size: -
J: TRBJ1-2
D: -
V: TRBV30
CDR3: CAWNRWPHGYTF
DNA: TGTGCCTGGAATAGGTGGCCGCATGGCTACACCTTC

size: -
J: TRBJ1-4
D: -
V: TRBV5-4
CDR3: CASSLRDVRGDEKLFF
DNA: TGTGCCAGCAGCTTGAGGGACGTACGCGGGGATGAAAAACTGTTTTTT

size: -
J: TRBJ2-7
D: -
V: TRBV6-5
CDR3: CASRGTGTLIYEQYF
DNA: TGTGCCAGCAGAGGAACCGGGACGCTTATCTACGAGCAGTACTTC

size: -
J: TRBJ1-1
D: -
V: TRBV5-6
CDR3: CASSLGWALNTEAFF
DNA: TGTGCCAGCAGCCTCGGGTGGGCCCTGAACACTGAAGCTTTCTTT

size: once
J: TRBJ1-4
D: -
V: TRBV11-2
CDR3: CASSPGGGIGEKLFF
DNA: TGTGCCAGCAGCCCCGGGGGGGGCATCGGTGAAAAACTGTTTTTT

size: -
J: TRBJ1-3
D: TRBD1
V: TRBV7-8
CDR3: CASSRDRAPGNTIYF
DNA: TGTGCCAGCAGCCGTGACAGGGCACCTGGAAACACCATATATTTT

size: -
J: TRBJ1-1
D: -
V: TRBV4-2
CDR3: CASSQEGRTILNTEAFF
DNA: TGTGCCAGCAGCCAAGAGGGTCGGACCATATTAAACACTGAAGCTTTCTTT

size: -
J: TRBJ1-4
D: -
V: TRBV19
CDR3: CATRGGTDEKLFF
DNA: TGTGCCACCCGGGGGGGGACCGACGAAAAACTGTTTTTT

size: -
J: TRBJ2-7
D: TRBD1
V: TRBV5-1
CDR3: CASSLDRRDRGGGEQYF
DNA: TGCGCCAGCAGCTTGGATCGCCGGGACAGGGGAGGGGGCGAGCAGTACTTC

size: -
J: TRBJ2-2
D: -
V: TRBV5-1
CDR3: CASSLEAIRGTGELFF
DNA: TGCGCCAGCAGCTTGGAGGCGATCCGGGGCACCGGGGAGCTGTTTTTT

size: -
J: TRBJ1-6
D: -
V: TRBV18
CDR3: CASSPAGAPLSALHF
DNA: TGTGCCAGCTCACCAGCCGGGGCTCCATTATCAGCCCTCCACTTT